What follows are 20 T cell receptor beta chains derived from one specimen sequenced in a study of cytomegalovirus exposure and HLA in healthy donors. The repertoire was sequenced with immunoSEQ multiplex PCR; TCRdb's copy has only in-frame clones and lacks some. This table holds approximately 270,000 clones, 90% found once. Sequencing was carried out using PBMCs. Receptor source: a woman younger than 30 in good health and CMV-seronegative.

The CDR3: CAISESTRSTGGGSYEQYF. CDR3 nucleotides: TGTGCCATCAGTGAGTCGACTCGGAGTACAGGGGGGGGCTCCTACGAGCAGTACTTC. This chain joins TRBV10-3 and TRBJ2-7, with D possibly being TRBD1 (8 bases). This CDR3 is 19 amino acids long. Germline CDR1 and CDR2: ENHRY and SYGVKD. Trimming took off 0 bases at V and 0 bases at J, with 21 bases between the two ends.

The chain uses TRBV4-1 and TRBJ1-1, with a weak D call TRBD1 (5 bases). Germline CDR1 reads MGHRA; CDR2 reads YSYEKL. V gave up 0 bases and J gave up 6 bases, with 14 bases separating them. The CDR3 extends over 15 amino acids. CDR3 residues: CASSQDPGGGSEAFF. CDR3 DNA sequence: TGCGCCAGCAGCCAAGACCCAGGCGGGGGGTCTGAAGCTTTCTTT.

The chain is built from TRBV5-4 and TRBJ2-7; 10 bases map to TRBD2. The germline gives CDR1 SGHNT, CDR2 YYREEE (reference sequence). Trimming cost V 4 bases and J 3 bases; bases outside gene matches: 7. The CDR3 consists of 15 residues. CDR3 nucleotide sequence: TGTGCCAGCAGCCGCGGGACTAGCGAGGACTACGAGCAGTACGTC. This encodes CASSRGTSEDYEQYV.

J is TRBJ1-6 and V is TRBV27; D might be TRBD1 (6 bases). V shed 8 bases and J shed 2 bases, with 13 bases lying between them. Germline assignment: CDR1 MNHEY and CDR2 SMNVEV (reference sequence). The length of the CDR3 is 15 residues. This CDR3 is CASRGGRPYNSPLHF. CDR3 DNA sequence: TGTGCCAGCCGGGGGGGCAGACCCTATAATTCACCCCTCCACTTT.

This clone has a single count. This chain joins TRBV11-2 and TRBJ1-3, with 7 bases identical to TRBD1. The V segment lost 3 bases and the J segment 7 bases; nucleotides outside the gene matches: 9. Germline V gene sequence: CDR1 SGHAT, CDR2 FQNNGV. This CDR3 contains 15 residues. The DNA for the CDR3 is TGTGCCAGCAGCTTCTCGCGACAGGGAAGGAACACCATATATTTT. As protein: CASSFSRQGRNTIYF.

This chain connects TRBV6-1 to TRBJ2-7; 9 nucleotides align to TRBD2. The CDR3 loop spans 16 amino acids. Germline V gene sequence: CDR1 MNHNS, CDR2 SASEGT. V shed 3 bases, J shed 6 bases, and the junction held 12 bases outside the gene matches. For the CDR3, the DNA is TGTGCCAGCAGTGACCCACGGGCTAGCGGGGACGGCGAGCAGTACTTC. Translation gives CASSDPRASGDGEQYF.

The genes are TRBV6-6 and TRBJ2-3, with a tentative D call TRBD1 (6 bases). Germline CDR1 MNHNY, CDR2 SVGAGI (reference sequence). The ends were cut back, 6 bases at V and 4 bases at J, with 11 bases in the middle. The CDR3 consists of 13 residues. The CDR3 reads CASRTGNADTQYF. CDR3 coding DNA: TGTGCCAGCAGAACAGGGAATGCAGATACGCAGTATTTT.

CDR3 DNA sequence: TGTGCCAGCAGCCTCCGCTACGAGCAGTACTTC. It translates to CASSLRYEQYF. The chain carries TRBV5-6 and TRBJ2-7; D not resolved. With 4 bases removed from V and 3 bases from J, the gap between germline ends came to 5 bases. Per the germline V gene, CDR1 is SGHDT and CDR2 is YYEEEE. The CDR3 covers 11 residues.

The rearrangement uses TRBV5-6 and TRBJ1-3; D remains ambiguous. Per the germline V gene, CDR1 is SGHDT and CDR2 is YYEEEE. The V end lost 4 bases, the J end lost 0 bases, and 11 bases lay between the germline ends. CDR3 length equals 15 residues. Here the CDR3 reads CASSQRLLSGNTIYF. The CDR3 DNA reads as TGTGCCAGCAGCCAGAGGCTCCTCTCTGGAAACACCATATATTTT. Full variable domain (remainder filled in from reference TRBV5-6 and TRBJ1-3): DAGVTQSPTHLIKTRGQQVTLRCSPKSGHDTVSWYQQALGQGPQFIFQYYEEEERQRGNFPDRFSGHQFPNYSSELNVNALLLGDSALYLCASSQRLLSGNTIYFGEGSWLTVV.

The CDR3 here is CASSLSPDKNTEAFF. In DNA, the CDR3 is TGTGCCAGCAGTTTATCGCCCGACAAGAACACTGAAGCTTTCTTT. The chain joins TRBV27 to TRBJ1-1; D unclear. Trimming pared 0 bases from V and 1 base from J, leaving 9 bases between. This CDR3 has 15 residues. The germline CDR1 and CDR2 sequences are MNHEY and SMNVEV (reference sequence).

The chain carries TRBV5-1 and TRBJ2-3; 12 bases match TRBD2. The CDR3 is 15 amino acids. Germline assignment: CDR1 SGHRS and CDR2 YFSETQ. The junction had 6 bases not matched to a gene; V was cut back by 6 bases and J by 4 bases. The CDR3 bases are TGCGCCAGCACCCGACTAGCGGGGGAATCAGATACGCAGTATTTT. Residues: CASTRLAGESDTQYF. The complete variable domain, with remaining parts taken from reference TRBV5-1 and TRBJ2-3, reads KAGVTQTPRYLIKTRGQQVTLSCSPISGHRSVSWYQQTPGQGLQFLFEYFSETQRNKGNFPGRFSGRQFSNSRSEMNVSTLELGDSALYLCASTRLAGESDTQYFGPGTRLTVL.

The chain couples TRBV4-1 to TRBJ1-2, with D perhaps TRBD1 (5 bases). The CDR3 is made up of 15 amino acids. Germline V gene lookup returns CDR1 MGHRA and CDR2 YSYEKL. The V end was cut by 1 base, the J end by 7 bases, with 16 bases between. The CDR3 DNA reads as TGCGCCAGCAGCCAAGGTCTACAACAGGCCCTTGGCTACACCTTC. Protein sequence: CASSQGLQQALGYTF.

The CDR3 DNA is TGTGCCAGCAGTGAAGTAGACAGGGGAGGAGAGACCCAGTACTTC. Residues: CASSEVDRGGETQYF. The chain is built from TRBV2 and TRBJ2-5, with 8 bases identical to TRBD1. CDR3 length: 15 amino acids. Trimming at V came to 1 base and at J to 4 bases, leaving 5 bases not matched to a gene. Germline lookup yields CDR1 SNHLY and CDR2 FYNNEI.

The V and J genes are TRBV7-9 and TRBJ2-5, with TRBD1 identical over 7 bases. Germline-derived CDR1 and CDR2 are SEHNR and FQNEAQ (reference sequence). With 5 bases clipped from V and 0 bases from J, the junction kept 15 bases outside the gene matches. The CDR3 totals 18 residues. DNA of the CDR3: TGTGCCAGCAGCCGTACAGGGGCCCTTGTGAGGTACCAAGAGACCCAGTACTTC. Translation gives CASSRTGALVRYQETQYF. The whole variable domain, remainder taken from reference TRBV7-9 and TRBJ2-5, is DTGVSQNPRHKITKRGQNVTFRCDPISEHNRLYWYRQTLGQGPEFLTYFQNEAQLEKSRLLSDRFSAERPKGSFSTLEIQRTEQGDSAMYLCASSRTGALVRYQETQYFGPGTRLLVL.

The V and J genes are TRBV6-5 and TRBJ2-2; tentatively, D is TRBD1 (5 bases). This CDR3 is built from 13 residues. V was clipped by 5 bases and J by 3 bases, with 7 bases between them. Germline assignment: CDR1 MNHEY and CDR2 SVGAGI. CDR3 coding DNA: TGTGCCAGCAGTGAAGGGGACACCGGGGAGCTGTTTTTT. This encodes CASSEGDTGELFF.

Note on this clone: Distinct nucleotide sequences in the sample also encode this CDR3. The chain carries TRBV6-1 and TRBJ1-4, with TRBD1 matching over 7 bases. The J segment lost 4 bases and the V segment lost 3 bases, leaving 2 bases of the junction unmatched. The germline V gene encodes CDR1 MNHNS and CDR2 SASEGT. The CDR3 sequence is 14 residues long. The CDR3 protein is CASSEDRINEKLFF. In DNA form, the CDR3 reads TGTGCCAGCAGTGAGGACAGGATTAATGAAAAACTGTTTTTT.

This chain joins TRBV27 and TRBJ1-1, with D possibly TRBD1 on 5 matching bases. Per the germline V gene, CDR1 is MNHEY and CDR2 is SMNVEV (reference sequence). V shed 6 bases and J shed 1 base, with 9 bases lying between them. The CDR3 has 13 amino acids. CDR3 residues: CASRHDRNTEAFF. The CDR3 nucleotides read TGTGCCAGCAGACACGACAGGAACACTGAAGCTTTCTTT.

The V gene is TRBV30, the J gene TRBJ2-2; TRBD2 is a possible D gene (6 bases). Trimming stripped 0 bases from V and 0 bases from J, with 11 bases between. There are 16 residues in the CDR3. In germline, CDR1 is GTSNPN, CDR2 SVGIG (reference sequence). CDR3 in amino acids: CAWSVPGGANTGELFF. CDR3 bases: TGTGCCTGGAGTGTACCGGGCGGGGCGAACACCGGGGAGCTGTTTTTT. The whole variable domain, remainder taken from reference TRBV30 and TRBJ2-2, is SQTIHQWPATLVQPVGSPLSLECTVEGTSNPNLYWYRQAAGRGLQLLFYSVGIGQISSEVPQNLSASRPQDRQFILSSKKLLLSDSGFYLCAWSVPGGANTGELFFGEGSRLTVL.

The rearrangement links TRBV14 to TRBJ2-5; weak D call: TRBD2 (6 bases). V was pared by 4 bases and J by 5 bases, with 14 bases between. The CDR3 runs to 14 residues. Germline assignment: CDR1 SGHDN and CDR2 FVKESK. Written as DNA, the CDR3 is TGTGCCAGCAGCCCTTCCCTCCGGGGGGAGACCCAGTACTTC. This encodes CASSPSLRGETQYF.

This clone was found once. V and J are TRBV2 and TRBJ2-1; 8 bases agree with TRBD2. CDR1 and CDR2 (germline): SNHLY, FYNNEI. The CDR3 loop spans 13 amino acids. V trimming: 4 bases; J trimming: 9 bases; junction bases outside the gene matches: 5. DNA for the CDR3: TGTGCCAGCAGTGTACGGGGGGGCGCTGAGCAGTTCTTC. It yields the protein CASSVRGGAEQFF.